A selection of T cell receptor beta chains follows, all from one sample in a study of metastatic and nonmetastatic thyroid tumors. TCRdb reassembled clones from the PCR reads with MiXCR. The data show approximately 38,000 clones, about 16% seen once. The sequencing input was blood. The receptors here all came from a female donor with papillary thyroid cancer or a benign thyroid nodule (not recorded which). Some clones in this sample may be carry-over from other donors' samples. CDR3s include the opening cysteine and the closing phenylalanine or tryptophan. D genes are given only for firm matches. Clone size is stated in some rows and not others, as once, few, many or a class when expanded.

cdr3_aa: CSATNGDTGELFF
cdr3_nt: TGCAGTGCTACCAATGGGGATACCGGGGAGCTGTTTTTT
d_call: -
v_call: TRBV20-1
clone_size: many
j_call: TRBJ2-2

cdr3_aa: CASSLSVGTGYTF
cdr3_nt: TGTGCCAGCAGCTTATCCGTCGGGACTGGCTACACCTTC
d_call: -
v_call: TRBV11-2
clone_size: once
j_call: TRBJ1-2

cdr3_aa: CASSLPRDDQWDYGYTF
cdr3_nt: TGCGCCAGCAGCTTACCGAGGGACGACCAATGGGACTATGGCTACACCTTC
d_call: -
v_call: TRBV5-1
clone_size: -
j_call: TRBJ1-2

cdr3_aa: CASSLSGVGYTF
cdr3_nt: TGTGCCAGCAGTTTATCGGGGGTTGGCTACACCTTC
d_call: -
v_call: TRBV28
clone_size: many
j_call: TRBJ1-2

cdr3_aa: CSAATGTANTEAFF
cdr3_nt: TGCAGTGCGGCGACCGGGACTGCGAACACTGAAGCTTTCTTT
d_call: -
v_call: TRBV20-1
clone_size: -
j_call: TRBJ1-1

cdr3_aa: CASSPSARSGANVLTF
cdr3_nt: TGTGCCAGCAGTCCTTCAGCGCGCTCTGGGGCCAACGTCCTGACTTTC
d_call: -
v_call: TRBV27
clone_size: many
j_call: TRBJ2-6

cdr3_aa: CASSIERGSSYNEQFF
cdr3_nt: TGTGCCAGTAGTATAGAGAGAGGGAGCTCCTACAATGAGCAGTTCTTC
d_call: -
v_call: TRBV19
clone_size: many
j_call: TRBJ2-1

cdr3_aa: CASSFGTGNTIYF
cdr3_nt: TGCGCCAGCAGCTTCGGGACAGGAAACACCATATATTTT
d_call: -
v_call: TRBV5-1
clone_size: many
j_call: TRBJ1-3

cdr3_aa: CATSRDWAVSYEQYF
cdr3_nt: TGTGCCACCAGCAGAGATTGGGCGGTCTCCTACGAGCAGTACTTC
d_call: -
v_call: TRBV15
clone_size: many
j_call: TRBJ2-7

cdr3_aa: CSAEGVYGYTF
cdr3_nt: TGCAGTGCTGAGGGGGTTTATGGCTACACCTTC
d_call: -
v_call: TRBV20-1
clone_size: many
j_call: TRBJ1-2

cdr3_aa: CASSPQGGNQPQHF
cdr3_nt: TGTGCCAGCAGTCCCCAGGGTGGCAATCAGCCCCAGCATTTT
d_call: -
v_call: TRBV6-1
clone_size: many
j_call: TRBJ1-5

cdr3_aa: CASSQAAITDTQYF
cdr3_nt: TGCGCCAGCAGCCAAGCGGCAATCACAGATACGCAGTATTTT
d_call: -
v_call: TRBV4-1
clone_size: many
j_call: TRBJ2-3

cdr3_aa: CASGPPPGTFYNEQFF
cdr3_nt: TGTGCTAGTGGTCCGCCGCCCGGGACGTTTTACAATGAGCAGTTCTTC
d_call: -
v_call: TRBV12-5
clone_size: many
j_call: TRBJ2-1

cdr3_aa: CATGGGGYTDTQYF
cdr3_nt: TGTGCCACAGGAGGCGGGGGATACACAGATACGCAGTATTTT
d_call: TRBD2
v_call: TRBV15
clone_size: many
j_call: TRBJ2-3

cdr3_aa: CASSLRGKAFF
cdr3_nt: TGTGCCAGTAGTCTCAGGGGGAAAGCTTTCTTT
d_call: TRBD1
v_call: TRBV19
clone_size: many
j_call: TRBJ1-1

cdr3_aa: CASSGGRDQPQHF
cdr3_nt: TGTGCCAGCAGCGGGGGGCGAGATCAGCCCCAGCATTTT
d_call: -
v_call: TRBV2
clone_size: many
j_call: TRBJ1-5

cdr3_aa: CATSSLTGVYTWELFF
cdr3_nt: TGTGCCACCAGTTCCCTTACAGGGGTCTATACCTGGGAGCTGTTTTTT
d_call: TRBD1
v_call: TRBV24-1
clone_size: -
j_call: TRBJ2-2

cdr3_aa: CASSRDRGEQYF
cdr3_nt: TGTGCCAGCAGTCGAGACAGGGGGGAGCAGTACTTC
d_call: TRBD1
v_call: TRBV6-1
clone_size: many
j_call: TRBJ2-7

cdr3_aa: CASSPGQGGDTQYF
cdr3_nt: TGTGCCAGCAGTCCGGGACAGGGAGGAGATACGCAGTATTTT
d_call: TRBD1
v_call: TRBV6-4
clone_size: many
j_call: TRBJ2-3

cdr3_aa: CASSSRVAGTEAFF
cdr3_nt: TGTGCCAGCAGTTCTCGGGTAGCGGGAACTGAGGCTTTCTTT
d_call: -
v_call: TRBV6-5
clone_size: few
j_call: TRBJ1-1

cdr3_aa: CASSTKPTGGANSYEQYF
cdr3_nt: TGTGCCAGCAGTACTAAACCGACAGGTGGTGCGAATTCCTATGAGCAGTACTTC
d_call: -
v_call: TRBV27
clone_size: few
j_call: TRBJ2-7